This is a list of T cell receptor beta chains from one sample in a study of T-cell reconstitution after alpha-beta-depleted transplantation in children. TCRdb ran MiXCR on the PCR reads and lists one entry per CDR3 protein. The repertoire holds around 370,000 distinct CDR3 sequences, with 10% to 13% as singletons. The material sequenced was PBMCs from the stem cell graft donor, taken from the stem cell graft. All receptors come from a human donor who donated a stem cell graft to a child with acute lymphoblastic leukemia. Each CDR3 is given with its conserved first and last residue. D genes are given only for firm matches. A row's size may be missing; if present it is once, few, many or a size class.

TGTGCCAGCAGCTTAGCGCCGGGGCCTGGAAACACCATATATTTT | CASSLAPGPGNTIYF | NA | TRBV7-9 | NA | TRBJ1-3
TGTGCCAGCAGCTTTCCCCACACTCGGCCAGATACGCAGTATTTT | CASSFPHTRPDTQYF | few | TRBV7-9 | NA | TRBJ2-3
TGCGCCAGCAGCTTAGTCGGCCTAGCGAACACCGGGGAGCTGTTTTTT | CASSLVGLANTGELFF | NA | TRBV5-1 | NA | TRBJ2-2
TGTGCCAGCAGCCGATCGGGACAGGGGACCGGGGAGCTGTTTTTT | CASSRSGQGTGELFF | NA | TRBV14 | TRBD1 | TRBJ2-2
TGTGCCAGCAGCACCCCCTTAGCGGGAGGGCCGGGGGATACGCAGTATTTT | CASSTPLAGGPGDTQYF | few | TRBV7-2 | TRBD2 | TRBJ2-3
TGTGCCAGCAGCCCCCGGGGGGGCATGTATGAGCAGTTCTTC | CASSPRGGMYEQFF | few | TRBV5-4 | TRBD2 | TRBJ2-1
TGTGCCAGCAGCTACGGGACGGAATACAATCGGCCCCAGCATTTT | CASSYGTEYNRPQHF | NA | TRBV7-2 | NA | TRBJ1-5
TGTGCCAGCAGCTCGGGACGCCTTTTGAACACTGAAGCTTTCTTT | CASSSGRLLNTEAFF | few | TRBV12-3/TRBV12-4 | NA | TRBJ1-1
TGTGCCAGCAGCGTAGTGGGCTCGTCCTACGAGCAGTACTTC | CASSVVGSSYEQYF | many | TRBV9 | NA | TRBJ2-7
TGCAGTGCTAGGACAATAGCGGGAGCGGACTACGAGCAGTACTTC | CSARTIAGADYEQYF | many | TRBV20-1 | TRBD2 | TRBJ2-7
TGCGCCAGCAGTCTGGGACAGGGAACGGAAAAACTGTTTTTT | CASSLGQGTEKLFF | NA | TRBV5-1 | TRBD1 | TRBJ1-4
TGTGCCACCAGCAGAGCGCCTTGGCAGCCCGAAGCGGCAGATACGCAGTATTTT | CATSRAPWQPEAADTQYF | few | TRBV15 | NA | TRBJ2-3
TGCAGTGCTAAGGGCCAGCTAGCGGGAGCTTACGAGCAGTACTTC | CSAKGQLAGAYEQYF | many | TRBV20-1 | TRBD2 | TRBJ2-7
TGTGCCAGCAGCGGCACCGGGACAGGGGCCTTCGGGACCCAGTACTTC | CASSGTGTGAFGTQYF | few | TRBV7-9 | TRBD1 | TRBJ2-5
TGCAGTGCTTCGACGAGGACGGAATTCAATCAGCCCCAGCATTTT | CSASTRTEFNQPQHF | NA | TRBV20-1 | NA | TRBJ1-5
TGCGCCAGCGTCGGCACCTCCTACAATGAGCAGTTCTTC | CASVGTSYNEQFF | NA | TRBV5-1 | NA | TRBJ2-1
TGTGCCAGCAGCTTGGGGTTGTGGGATCCTGAAGCTTTCTTT | CASSLGLWDPEAFF | NA | TRBV7-2 | NA | TRBJ1-1
TGTGCCATCAGTGTTGGACTAGCGGGAGGTCCTCCCTACGAGCAGTACTTC | CAISVGLAGGPPYEQYF | NA | TRBV10-3 | TRBD2 | TRBJ2-7
TGCGCCAGCAGCCAAGGACAGCTCGAGGAGTTTAACTATGGCTACACCTTC | CASSQGQLEEFNYGYTF | few | TRBV4-3 | NA | TRBJ1-2
TGTGCCAGCAGCCAAGATCGACAGAGATTCTATGGCTACACCTTC | CASSQDRQRFYGYTF | many | TRBV4-2 | NA | TRBJ1-2
TGTGCCAGCAGCTTGCGGAGGACTAGCGGGAGCACAGATACGCAGTATTTT | CASSLRRTSGSTDTQYF | NA | TRBV7-8 | TRBD2 | TRBJ2-3
TGTGCCAGCAGCCGATACAGGAAGTGGACAGGGGTAACCGGGGAGCTGTTTTTT | CASSRYRKWTGVTGELFF | NA | TRBV11-1 | TRBD1 | TRBJ2-2
TGCAGCGCCCGAACGGGGGGGGTGCCCGAAGCTTTCTTT | CSARTGGVPEAFF | NA | TRBV29-1 | NA | TRBJ1-1
TGTGCCAGCAGTTTATTACAGGGCAGTCGTGAGCAGTTCTTC | CASSLLQGSREQFF | few | TRBV27 | NA | TRBJ2-1
TGTGCCAGCAGCTTGGGCGGGAGTATCGAGCAGTACTTC | CASSLGGSIEQYF | NA | TRBV7-2 | TRBD2 | TRBJ2-7
TGTGCCAGCACCCTCACTAGCGGTGCCAACAATGAGCAGTTCTTC | CASTLTSGANNEQFF | few | TRBV27 | TRBD2 | TRBJ2-1
TGCGCCAGCAGGTCTCCGAGGGAGTACCAAGAGACCCAGTACTTC | CASRSPREYQETQYF | NA | TRBV5-1 | NA | TRBJ2-5
TGTGCCAGCAGCCAAACAGGGGGCTCCTATAATTCACCCCTCCACTTT | CASSQTGGSYNSPLHF | few | TRBV4-2 | TRBD1 | TRBJ1-6
TGTGCCAGCGGGCACTCAGGCGAGCAGTTCTTC | CASGHSGEQFF | many | TRBV6-2/TRBV6-3 | NA | TRBJ2-1
TGTGCCAGCAGTCTCGGCGGGGGTGTGACTGAAGCTTTCTTT | CASSLGGGVTEAFF | few | TRBV12-3/TRBV12-4 | NA | TRBJ1-1
TGTGCCAGCGGCCCTTTAGGGGCGGGAGTGTTAGATGAGCAGTTCTTC | CASGPLGAGVLDEQFF | NA | TRBV7-2 | TRBD2 | TRBJ2-1
TGTGCCAGCAGCCAGGGAGGGTCTCAATACGAGCAGTACTTC | CASSQGGSQYEQYF | NA | TRBV4-2 | TRBD2 | TRBJ2-7
TGTGCCAGCAGCCAAGATGGGGGGACAGGGGATGAAAAACTGTTTTTT | CASSQDGGTGDEKLFF | NA | TRBV4-2 | TRBD1 | TRBJ1-4
TGCAGTGCTAGTTCGGGGTTGAATTCCTACAATGAGCAGTTCTTC | CSASSGLNSYNEQFF | many | TRBV20-1 | NA | TRBJ2-1
TGCGCCAGCAGCCGCCTGAGTAGCGAACACGAGCAGTACTTC | CASSRLSSEHEQYF | many | TRBV4-1 | NA | TRBJ2-7
TGTGCCAGCAGCCAGTCTCGGACAGGGTCTTTGGAGCAGTTCTTC | CASSQSRTGSLEQFF | NA | TRBV3-1 | TRBD1 | TRBJ2-1
TGCGCCAGCAGCCAAGATCGTGTGACTAGCGGGAGGCATGAGCAGTTCTTC | CASSQDRVTSGRHEQFF | NA | TRBV4-1 | TRBD2 | TRBJ2-1
TGTGCCAGCAGTAAGTCAGGGGGGAACTACGAGCAGTACTTC | CASSKSGGNYEQYF | NA | TRBV25-1 | NA | TRBJ2-7
TGCGCCAGCAGCCAAGTAAGGACTAGCGGGAGAGGATCGACAGATACGCAGTATTTT | CASSQVRTSGRGSTDTQYF | few | TRBV4-3 | TRBD2 | TRBJ2-3
TGCGCCAGCAGCCAACTGGGACAGGGGAATGAGCAGTTCTTC | CASSQLGQGNEQFF | few | TRBV4-1 | TRBD1 | TRBJ2-1
TGTGCCAGCAGCCCGACAGGGCCCCACACTGAAGCTTTCTTT | CASSPTGPHTEAFF | NA | TRBV7-3 | TRBD1 | TRBJ1-1
TGCGCCAGCAGCTCTCGACAGGGTTTTGATGGCTACACCTTC | CASSSRQGFDGYTF | many | TRBV5-1 | TRBD1 | TRBJ1-2
TGTGCCAGCAGTTACTGGGGTACCACCTACGAGCAGTACTTC | CASSYWGTTYEQYF | few | TRBV6-2/TRBV6-3 | NA | TRBJ2-7
TGCGCCAGCAGCTACGGGACCCAAGAGACCCAGTACTTC | CASSYGTQETQYF | few | TRBV5-1 | NA | TRBJ2-5
TGTGCGTCCCGGGTGGGACCGGCAGTCGGGCCCCAGCATTTT | CASRVGPAVGPQHF | few | TRBV28 | NA | TRBJ1-5
TGTGCCAGCAGCAAAACGACGGGCCTCACAGATACGCAGTATTTT | CASSKTTGLTDTQYF | few | TRBV21-1 | NA | TRBJ2-3
TGTGCCAGCAGCTTACAGCGGGAGCGCCCAGATACGCAGTATTTT | CASSLQRERPDTQYF | many | TRBV7-6 | TRBD2 | TRBJ2-3
TGTGCCACCAGTGATTCGCCCTACACCGGGGAGCTGTTTTTT | CATSDSPYTGELFF | NA | TRBV24-1 | NA | TRBJ2-2
TGTGCCAGCAGCCCAGGGACAGGGTCGAACGAGCAGTACTTC | CASSPGTGSNEQYF | few | TRBV11-2 | TRBD1 | TRBJ2-7
TGCAGCGTTGGTTTTCAGTACGAGCAGTACTTC | CSVGFQYEQYF | NA | TRBV29-1 | NA | TRBJ2-7
TGCGCCAGCAGCCAAGGAGGTGGGGGACTAGCGGGCAATGAGCAGTTCTTC | CASSQGGGGLAGNEQFF | few | TRBV4-1 | TRBD2 | TRBJ2-1